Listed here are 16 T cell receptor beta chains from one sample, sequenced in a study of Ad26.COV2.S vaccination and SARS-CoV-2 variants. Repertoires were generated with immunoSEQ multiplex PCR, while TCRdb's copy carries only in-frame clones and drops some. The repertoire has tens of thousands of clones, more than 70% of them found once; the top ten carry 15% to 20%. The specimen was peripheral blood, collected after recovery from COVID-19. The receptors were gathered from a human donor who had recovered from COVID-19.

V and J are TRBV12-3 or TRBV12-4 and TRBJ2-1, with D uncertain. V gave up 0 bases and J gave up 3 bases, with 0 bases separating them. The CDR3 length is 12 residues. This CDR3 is CASSLAYNEQFF. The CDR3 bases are TGTGCCAGCAGTTTAGCCTACAATGAGCAGTTCTTC.

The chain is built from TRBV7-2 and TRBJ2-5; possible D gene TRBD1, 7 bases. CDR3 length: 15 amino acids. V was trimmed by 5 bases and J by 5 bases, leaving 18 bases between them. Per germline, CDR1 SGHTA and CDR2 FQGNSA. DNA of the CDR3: TGTGCCAGCAGCCTCTTGGGCGGGACAGTGGAGACCCAGTACTTC. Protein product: CASSLLGGTVETQYF.

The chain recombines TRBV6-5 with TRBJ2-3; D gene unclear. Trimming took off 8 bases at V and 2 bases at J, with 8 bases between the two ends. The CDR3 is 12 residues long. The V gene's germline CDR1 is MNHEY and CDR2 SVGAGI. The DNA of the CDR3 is TGTGCCAGCTCGTCCGTCACAGATACGCAGTATTTT. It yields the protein CASSSVTDTQYF.

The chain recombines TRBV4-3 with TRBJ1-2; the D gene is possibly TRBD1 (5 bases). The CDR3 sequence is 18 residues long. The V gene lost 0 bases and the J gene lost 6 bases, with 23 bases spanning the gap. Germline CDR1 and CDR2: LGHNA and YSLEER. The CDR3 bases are TGCGCCAGCAGCCAAGAAGGTAAATCTGGGGCTATACTTAATGGCTACACCTTC. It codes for CASSQEGKSGAILNGYTF.

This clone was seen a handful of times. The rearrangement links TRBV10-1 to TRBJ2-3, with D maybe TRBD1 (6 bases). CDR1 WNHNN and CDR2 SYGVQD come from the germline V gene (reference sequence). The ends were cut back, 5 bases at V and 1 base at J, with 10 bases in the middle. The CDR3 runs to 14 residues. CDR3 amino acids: CASSRRTGTDTQYF. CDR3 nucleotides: TGCGCCAGCAGTCGACGGACAGGCACAGATACGCAGTATTTT.

For the CDR3, the DNA is TGTGCCAGTTCGAACTGGTTGGTGGTCGTTGGGGGTAATGAAAAACTGTTTTTT. This encodes CASSNWLVVVGGNEKLFF. The J gene is TRBJ1-4, the V gene TRBV3-1 (or the pseudogene TRBV3-2); tentative D call: TRBD1 (5 bases). Deletions cut 9 bases from V and 4 bases from J, with 27 bases between. CDR3 length equals 18 residues. Germline-derived CDR1 and CDR2 are LGHDT and YNNKEL (reference sequence).

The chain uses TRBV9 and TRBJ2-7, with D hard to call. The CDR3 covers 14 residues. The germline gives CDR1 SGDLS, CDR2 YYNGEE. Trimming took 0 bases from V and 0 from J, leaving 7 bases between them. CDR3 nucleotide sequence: TGTGCCAGCAGCGTAGGCCCCAGCTCCTACGAGCAGTACTTC. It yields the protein CASSVGPSSYEQYF.

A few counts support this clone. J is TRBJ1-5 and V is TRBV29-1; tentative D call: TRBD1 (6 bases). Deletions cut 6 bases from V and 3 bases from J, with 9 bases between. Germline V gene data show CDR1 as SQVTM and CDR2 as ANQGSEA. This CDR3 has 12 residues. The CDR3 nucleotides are TGCAGCGTGGGGGGGGCCAATCAGCCCCAGCATTTT. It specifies CSVGGANQPQHF.

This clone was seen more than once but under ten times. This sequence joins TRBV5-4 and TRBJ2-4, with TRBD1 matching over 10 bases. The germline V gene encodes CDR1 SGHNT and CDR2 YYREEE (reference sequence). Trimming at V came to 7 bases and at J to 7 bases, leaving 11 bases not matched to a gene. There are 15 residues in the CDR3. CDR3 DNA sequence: TGTGCCAGCTCAACTCCCGGGACAGGGGCGAACATTCAGTACTTC. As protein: CASSTPGTGANIQYF.

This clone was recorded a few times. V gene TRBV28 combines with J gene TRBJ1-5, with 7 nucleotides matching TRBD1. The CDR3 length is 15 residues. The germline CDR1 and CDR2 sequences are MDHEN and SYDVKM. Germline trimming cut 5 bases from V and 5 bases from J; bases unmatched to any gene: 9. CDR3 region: CASSEIGRGDQPQHF. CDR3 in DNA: TGTGCCAGCAGTGAAATAGGCAGGGGGGATCAGCCCCAGCATTTT.

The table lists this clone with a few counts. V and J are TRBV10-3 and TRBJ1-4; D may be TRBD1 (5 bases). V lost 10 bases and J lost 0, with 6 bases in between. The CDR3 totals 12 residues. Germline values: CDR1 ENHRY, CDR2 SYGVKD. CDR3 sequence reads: CATRATNEKLFF. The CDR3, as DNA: TGTGCCACCAGGGCAACTAATGAAAAACTGTTTTTT.

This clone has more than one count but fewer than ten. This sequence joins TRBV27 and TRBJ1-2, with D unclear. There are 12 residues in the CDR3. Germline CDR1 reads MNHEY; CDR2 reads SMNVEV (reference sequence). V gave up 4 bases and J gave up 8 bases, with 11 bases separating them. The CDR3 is CASSSRRSGYTF. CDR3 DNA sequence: TGTGCCAGCAGTTCCCGACGGTCGGGCTACACCTTC.

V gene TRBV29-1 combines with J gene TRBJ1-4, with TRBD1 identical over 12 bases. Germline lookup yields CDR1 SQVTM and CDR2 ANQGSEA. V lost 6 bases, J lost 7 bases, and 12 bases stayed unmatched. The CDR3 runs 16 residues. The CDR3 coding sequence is TGCAGCGTCAAAGGGACAGGGGGCGCCGACGGTGAAAAACTGTTTTTT. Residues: CSVKGTGGADGEKLFF.

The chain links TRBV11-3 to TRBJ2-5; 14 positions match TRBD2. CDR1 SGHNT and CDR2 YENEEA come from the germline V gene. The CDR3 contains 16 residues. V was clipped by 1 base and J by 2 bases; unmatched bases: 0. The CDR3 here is CASSLGTSGGQETQYF. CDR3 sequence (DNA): TGTGCCAGCAGCTTAGGGACTAGCGGGGGGCAAGAGACCCAGTACTTC.

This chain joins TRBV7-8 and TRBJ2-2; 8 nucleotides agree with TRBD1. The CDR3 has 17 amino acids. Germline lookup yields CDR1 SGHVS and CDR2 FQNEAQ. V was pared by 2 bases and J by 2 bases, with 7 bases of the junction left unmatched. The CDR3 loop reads CASSLPGAGGNTGELFF. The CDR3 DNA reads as TGTGCCAGCAGCTTACCGGGCGCAGGGGGCAACACCGGGGAGCTGTTTTTT.

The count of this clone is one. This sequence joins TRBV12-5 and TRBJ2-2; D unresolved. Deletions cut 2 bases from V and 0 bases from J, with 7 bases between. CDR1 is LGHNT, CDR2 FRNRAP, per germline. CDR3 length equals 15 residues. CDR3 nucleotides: TGTGCTAGTGGTTTGAACATGCCGAACACCGGGGAGCTGTTTTTT. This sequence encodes CASGLNMPNTGELFF.